The T cell receptor beta chain under discussion was sequenced for a study of blood T cell repertoires in COVID-19. Study-level information: COVID-19 samples, acute and convalescent, were from the United States, Italy and Spain. T cells, B-cell-depleted T cells, or PBMCs provided the cDNA or gDNA that served as material.

The repertoire was sequenced with immunoSEQ multiplex PCR; TCRdb's copy has only in-frame clones and lacks some. The sample consists of 150,000 to 180,000 clones, around 80% of them appearing once. CDR1 is WNHNN, CDR2 SYGVQD, per germline (reference sequence). After removal of 7 bases from V and 2 bases from J, the junction contained 6 bases not matched to a gene. The CDR3 runs 15 residues. J is TRBJ2-2 and V is TRBV10-1, with TRBD1 identical over 8 bases. Material for sequencing was peripheral blood. The source of this sequence is a woman aged 50 to 60 with acute or convalescent COVID-19. The CDR3 loop is CASTQDRENTGELFF. CDR3 nucleotide sequence: TGCGCCAGCACTCAGGACAGGGAAAACACCGGGGAGCTGTTTTTT.